These 17 T cell receptor beta chains were all obtained from the same sample, sequenced in a study of blood T cells in healthy people across ages. Through a sample-barcoded 5' primer and a J-beta primer mix, a second PCR was run for 7 to 11 cycles. TCRdb recomputed calls from the 5' RACE reads with MiXCR, one row per CDR3 protein. The data contain under 1,100,000 distinct CDR3 sequences, approximately 26% of them singletons. The same data also went into a second study, on T cells of mothers and their children.

Input material: blood. These receptors all come from a girl aged 2 to 9 in good health.

This clonotype appeared a few times. The chain links TRBV7-2 to TRBJ2-3; D unclear. Per the germline V gene, CDR1 is SGHTA and CDR2 is FQGNSA. CDR3 length equals 13 residues. V was cut by 4 bases and J by 2 bases, with 7 bases left in between. Here the CDR3 reads CASSSQNTDTQYF. The CDR3 DNA reads as TGTGCCAGCAGCTCCCAAAACACAGATACGCAGTATTTT.

This clonotype was counted between two and nine times. V gene TRBV3-1 combines with J gene TRBJ2-5; D may be TRBD1 or TRBD2 (5 bases each). V was trimmed by 4 bases and J by 5 bases, leaving 17 bases between them. This CDR3 contains 15 residues. From germline, CDR1 is LGHDT and CDR2 YNNKEL (reference sequence). Here the CDR3 reads CASSPGRSGSETQYF. CDR3 DNA sequence: TGTGCCAGCAGCCCGGGACGGTCTGGGTCTGAGACCCAGTACTTC.

The rearrangement joins TRBV7-9 to TRBJ1-3; D is unclear. Trimming left V 5 bases short and J 0 bases short, with 8 bases between. Germline loops: CDR1 SEHNR, CDR2 FQNEAQ (reference sequence). This CDR3 is built from 14 residues. CDR3 sequence (DNA): TGTGCCAGCAGCGACTGGCGCTCTGGAAACACCATATATTTT. Its protein is CASSDWRSGNTIYF.

This clonotype was recorded a few times. The J gene is TRBJ1-1, the V gene TRBV7-3, with D hard to call. Germline V gene data show CDR1 as SGHTA and CDR2 as FQGTGA. CDR3 size: 14 residues. The V end was cut by 2 bases, the J end by 10 bases, with 17 bases between. The CDR3: CASSLRTLLAIAFF. DNA of the CDR3: TGTGCCAGCAGCTTACGCACTCTCCTTGCGATAGCTTTCTTT.

The chain uses TRBV20-1 and TRBJ2-5, with 11 bases matching TRBD2. Germline trimming cut 6 bases from V and 3 bases from J; bases unmatched to any gene: 9. Germline V gene sequence: CDR1 DFQATT, CDR2 SNEGSKA (reference sequence). CDR3 length: 15 residues. CDR3 sequence: CSAHQLAGAEETQYF. The CDR3 nucleotides read TGCAGTGCCCACCAACTAGCGGGGGCTGAAGAGACCCAGTACTTC.

Ten or more counts support this clonotype. The chain links TRBV11-2 to TRBJ2-1, with 12 positions matching TRBD1. Germline trimming cut 5 bases from V and 8 bases from J; bases unmatched to any gene: 10. CDR1 SGHAT and CDR2 FQNNGV come from the germline V gene. The CDR3 length is 16 residues. The DNA of the CDR3 is TGTGCCAGCAGCACCGACGGGACAGGGGGCTTCTATGAGCAGTTCTTC. Translating gives CASSTDGTGGFYEQFF.

The chain links TRBV5-1 to TRBJ2-7, with a tentative D call TRBD1 (5 bases). CDR3 size: 16 residues. Germline CDR1 is SGHRS and CDR2 is YFSETQ. V lost 2 bases and J 5 bases, leaving 20 bases between the germline ends. This CDR3 is CASSLGRNPGLDEQYF. The CDR3 DNA reads as TGCGCCAGCAGCTTAGGCAGGAACCCAGGGCTGGACGAGCAGTACTTC.

This clonotype has a handful of counts. V and J are TRBV27 and TRBJ1-6, with 9 nucleotides matching TRBD1. Germline V gene lookup returns CDR1 MNHEY and CDR2 SMNVEV (reference sequence). CDR3 length equals 14 residues. The V gene end was trimmed by 5 bases and the J gene end by 10 bases; junction bases not matched to a gene: 6. The CDR3, as DNA: TGTGCCAGCAGTGGACAGGGGATGTACTCACCCCTCCACTTT. It translates to CASSGQGMYSPLHF.

The genes are TRBV7-9 and TRBJ2-1; 10 bases map to TRBD1. The CDR3 is made up of 15 amino acids. Germline-derived CDR1 and CDR2 are SEHNR and FQNEAQ (reference sequence). The ends lost 5 bases at V and 10 bases at J; junction bases unmatched: 11. DNA for the CDR3: TGTGCCAGCAGCGTAACCGGGACAGGGGTTAGGGAGCAGTTCTTC. Amino acids: CASSVTGTGVREQFF.

V gene TRBV6-5 combines with J gene TRBJ1-4; no firm D call. V was clipped by 4 bases and J by 8 bases, with 14 bases between them. In germline, CDR1 is MNHEY, CDR2 SVGAGI. The CDR3 covers 14 residues. CDR3 DNA sequence: TGTGCCAGCAGTTCCTACGACCTGGGGGAAAAACTGTTTTTT. It yields the protein CASSSYDLGEKLFF.

This clonotype was recorded a few times. This sequence joins TRBV7-8 and TRBJ1-2; possibly TRBD1 for D (6 bases). Trimming removed 5 bases from V and 3 bases from J, with 13 bases in between. The germline CDR1 and CDR2 sequences are SGHVS and FQNEAQ. The CDR3 extends over 14 amino acids. In DNA form, the CDR3 reads TGTGCCAGCAGCCTCCGGGACAAATACTATGGCTACACCTTC. Protein: CASSLRDKYYGYTF.

This clonotype was seen only a few times. V is TRBV7-9 and J is TRBJ2-5; possibly TRBD1 for D (5 bases). The J call may be in error: the DNA end matches TRBJ2-1 better. Germline loops: CDR1 SEHNR, CDR2 FQNEAQ (reference sequence). This CDR3 is built from 15 residues. CDR3 bases: TGTGCCAGCAGATCAGAGGTCGAAACAGGCAATGAGCAGTTCTTC. Its translation is CASRSEVETGNEQFF.

With regard to this clonotype: A read error may be the cause here, since a much bigger clone is one base away. The V gene is TRBV5-8, the J gene TRBJ2-3; D unclear. This CDR3 has 12 residues. V was clipped by 6 bases and J by 0 bases, with 5 bases between them. Germline-derived CDR1 and CDR2 are SGHTS and YDEGEE. This CDR3 is CASIQSTDTQYF. In DNA, the CDR3 is TGTGCCAGCATCCAGAGCACAGATACGCAGTATTTT.

The chain links TRBV12-3 or TRBV12-4 to TRBJ2-7, with D possibly being TRBD1 or TRBD2 (6 bases each). There are 15 residues in the CDR3. Deletions cut 5 bases from V and 3 bases from J, with 17 bases between. As DNA, the CDR3 is TGTGCCAGCAGTCCCTGGGGGGCTGGTAACTACGAGCAGTACTTC. Protein: CASSPWGAGNYEQYF.

This clonotype turned up a few times. This chain uses TRBV20-1 with TRBJ1-3; D gene ambiguous. The CDR3 runs to 12 residues. From germline, CDR1 is DFQATT and CDR2 SNEGSKA (reference sequence). Trimming shortened V by 3 bases and J by 1 base, and 4 bases separated the two germline ends. CDR3 DNA: TGCAGTGCTAGTTGGTCTGGAAACACCATATATTTT. Protein: CSASWSGNTIYF.

In nucleotides, the CDR3 is TGTGCCATCAGTGAGTCGGGGTCGATGGATACGCAGTATTTT. The encoded protein is CAISESGSMDTQYF. V gene TRBV10-3 combines with J gene TRBJ2-3; D is ambiguous. The CDR3 spans 14 residues. With 0 bases removed from V and 6 bases from J, the gap between germline ends came to 10 bases. Germline CDR1 is ENHRY and CDR2 is SYGVKD.

This clonotype was seen repeatedly, ten times or more. This chain links TRBV13 with TRBJ2-5; D possibly uses TRBD1 or TRBD2 (5 bases each). The CDR3 loop spans 13 amino acids. Trimming took off 4 bases at V and 4 bases at J, with 10 bases between the two ends. Germline values: CDR1 PRHDT, CDR2 FYEKMQ (reference sequence). CDR3 coding DNA: TGTGCCAGCAGCTGGGGTGGGGGAGAGACCCAGTACTTC. It translates to CASSWGGGETQYF.